This record concerns one TCR beta chain sequence. Other nucleotide sequences from this sample produce the same CDR3. The data were taken from a study of blood T cell repertoires in COVID-19. Study summary: The study drew acute and convalescent COVID-19 samples from the United States, Italy and Spain. The cDNA or gDNA used as material had been derived from T cells, B-cell-depleted T cells, or PBMCs.

Patients of the Seattle cohort, enrolled during active infection, were followed longitudinally. As processed by the authors: Estimation of nucleated cell counts relied on the amplification of reference gene primers. TCRdb keeps only in-frame clones here, not all; method: immunoSEQ multiplex PCR. V, J and clone size derive from that table, while D and trimming were established from the DNA sequence. This table holds 350,000 to 450,000 clones, 80% to 90% found once. The CDR3 runs 15 residues. The V segment lost 4 bases and the J segment 3 bases; nucleotides outside the gene matches: 6. Germline CDR1 and CDR2: SGDLS and YYNGEE.

This TCR was sampled from a woman aged 55-70 years with COVID-19, enrolled during active disease. This chain joins TRBV9 and TRBJ2-2; 7 bases match TRBD1. The sequenced material came from peripheral blood. This CDR3 is CASSPRTGDTGELFF. Written as DNA, the CDR3 is TGTGCCAGCAGCCCCCGGACAGGAGACACCGGGGAGCTGTTTTTT.